One sample yielded the 29 T cell receptor beta chains listed below, sequenced in a study of shared clonotypes between healthy human individuals. This table comes from immunoSEQ multiplex PCR, and its TCRdb copy is limited to in-frame clones, with some not included. The table has 1.5 million to 2.5 million clones, roughly 94% seen once; the top ten hold 0.95% to 1.5%. The naive CD8 subset, CD45RO-negative cells positively selected for CCR7, excluded terminally differentiated effector memory CD45RA+ cells. Sequenced sample: naive CD8+ T cells sorted from blood. Receptors originate from a man between 18 and 35 years old in good health.

The CDR3 loop reads CASSSELAGNTGELFF. For the CDR3, the DNA is TGCGCCAGCAGCTCAGAACTAGCGGGGAACACCGGGGAGCTGTTTTTT. This chain links TRBV4-1 with TRBJ2-2; 9 bases fit TRBD2. This CDR3 region has 16 residues. In germline, CDR1 is MGHRA, CDR2 YSYEKL. V dropped 5 bases and J dropped 1; count of bases not matched to a gene: 5.

The V gene is TRBV28, the J gene TRBJ2-1; 10 nucleotides match TRBD2. Unmatched junction bases numbered 6, after V lost 0 bases and J lost 10 bases. There are 15 residues in the CDR3. Germline V lookup: CDR1 MDHEN, CDR2 SYDVKM. The CDR3 region has the DNA TGTGCCAGCAGTTTATGGGGTCTAGCGGGAGACGAGCAGTTCTTC. Its translation is CASSLWGLAGDEQFF.

The genes are TRBV18 and TRBJ2-5; TRBD2 matches 10 bases. Trimming took 3 bases from V and 3 from J; bases not matched to a gene: 7. Germline V gene sequence: CDR1 KGHSH, CDR2 LQKENI. The CDR3 is 16 residues long. The CDR3, as DNA: TGTGCCAGCTCACCCGGACTAGCGGTATTAGAAGAGACCCAGTACTTC. It specifies CASSPGLAVLEETQYF.

The chain employs TRBV28 and TRBJ2-7, with D perhaps TRBD1 (5 bases). CDR1 MDHEN and CDR2 SYDVKM come from the germline V gene. V was cut by 2 bases and J by 2 bases, with 10 bases left in between. CDR3 size: 14 residues. This CDR3 is CASSLRQGPYEQYF. The DNA of the CDR3 is TGTGCCAGCAGTTTACGGCAGGGCCCCTACGAGCAGTACTTC.

The chain joins TRBV6-5 to TRBJ2-7; possibly TRBD1 or TRBD2 for D (5 bases each). The CDR3 is 16 residues long. Trimming took 0 bases from V and 0 from J, leaving 12 bases between them. Germline CDR1 is MNHEY and CDR2 is SVGAGI. CDR3 protein: CASSYSGDRSSYEQYF. For the CDR3, the DNA is TGTGCCAGCAGTTACTCGGGGGACCGTAGCTCCTACGAGCAGTACTTC.

Note on this clone: Other DNA variants within this sample encode the same CDR3. The chain uses TRBV13 and TRBJ2-3; D is unclear. The germline V gene has CDR1 PRHDT and CDR2 FYEKMQ (reference sequence). V dropped 1 base and J dropped 3 bases, with 5 bases sitting between them. CDR3 size: 13 residues. In nucleotides, the CDR3 is TGTGCCAGCAGCTTAGCTGGGACAGATACGCAGTATTTT. This translates into CASSLAGTDTQYF.

The chain links TRBV19 to TRBJ2-6; D perhaps matches TRBD1 (6 bases). Looked up from germline, CDR1 is LNHDA and CDR2 is SQIVND (reference sequence). V dropped 6 bases and J dropped 0 bases, with 18 bases sitting between them. CDR3 length: 18 residues. CDR3 in amino acids: CASRSQGLSSSGANVLTF. CDR3 DNA: TGTGCCAGTAGGTCCCAGGGGCTTTCCTCCTCTGGGGCCAACGTCCTGACTTTC.

This chain uses TRBV5-1 with TRBJ2-5, with 7 bases fitting TRBD2. V shed 1 base and J 5 bases; nucleotides not matched to a gene: 5. The CDR3 runs to 14 residues. The germline V gene encodes CDR1 SGHRS and CDR2 YFSETQ. Written as DNA, the CDR3 is TGCGCCAGCAGCTTGTTCGCGGGGGAGGAGACCCAGTACTTC. Amino acid sequence: CASSLFAGEETQYF.

The gene calls are TRBV4-1 and TRBJ2-2; D might be TRBD2 (6 bases). The CDR3 has 15 amino acids. V lost 3 bases, J lost 5 bases, and 13 bases lay in between. The germline V gene encodes CDR1 MGHRA and CDR2 YSYEKL. The CDR3 DNA reads as TGCGCCAGCAGCCATCCCGGGGCGGGAACCGGGGAGCTGTTTTTT. As protein: CASSHPGAGTGELFF.

This chain joins TRBV15 and TRBJ2-7; D call uncertain. Germline assignment: CDR1 LNHNV and CDR2 YYDKDF (reference sequence). V shed 5 bases and J shed 3 bases, with 8 bases lying between them. The CDR3 is made up of 12 amino acids. For the CDR3, the DNA is TGTGCCACCAGCGCGGACCACTACGAGCAGTACTTC. This gives the protein CATSADHYEQYF.

About this clone: Other DNA sequences in this sample translate to the same CDR3. The V gene is TRBV10-3, the J gene TRBJ2-7; D possibly corresponds to TRBD1 (5 bases). The CDR3 covers 13 residues. With 2 bases removed from V and 3 bases from J, the gap between germline ends came to 8 bases. CDR1 is ENHRY, CDR2 SYGVKD, per germline. CDR3 in amino acids: CAISEGQLYEQYF. The CDR3 nucleotides are TGTGCCATCAGTGAGGGACAACTCTACGAGCAGTACTTC.

About this clone itself: The same CDR3 is also encoded by other DNA sequences in this sample. This rearrangement joins TRBV11-2 to TRBJ2-2; D not certain. V was cut by 5 bases and J by 6 bases, with 10 bases left in between. CDR3 length equals 13 residues. Per germline, CDR1 SGHAT and CDR2 FQNNGV. CDR3 sequence (DNA): TGTGCCAGCAGCCTTGGGGTTCCCGGGGAGCTGTTTTTT. Translation gives CASSLGVPGELFF.

This clone was counted a single time. The chain employs TRBV15 and TRBJ2-7; D is perhaps TRBD1 or TRBD2 (5 bases each). The germline gives CDR1 LNHNV, CDR2 YYDKDF (reference sequence). The CDR3 runs to 12 residues. The germline V and J ends were trimmed by 3 bases and 7 bases, with 10 bases remaining between them. CDR3 sequence: CATSSGAPEQYF. CDR3 bases: TGTGCCACCAGCAGCGGGGCCCCAGAGCAGTACTTC.

The V and J genes are TRBV6-1 and TRBJ2-1; 12 positions match TRBD1. The germline gives CDR1 MNHNS, CDR2 SASEGT. There are 19 residues in the CDR3. J was trimmed by 0 bases and V by 4 bases; bases with no gene match: 10. The CDR3 DNA sequence: TGTGCCAGCAGTGGCCCGGGACAGGGGGCTACAAGCTCCTACAATGAGCAGTTCTTC. Translation gives CASSGPGQGATSSYNEQFF.

The chain links TRBV10-3 to TRBJ2-1; TRBD2 is a possible D gene (6 bases). The germline gives CDR1 ENHRY, CDR2 SYGVKD. The CDR3 spans 12 residues. V dropped 7 bases and J dropped 7 bases, with 11 bases sitting between them. CDR3 nucleotides: TGTGCCATCATCGGGACTGGTAATGAGCAGTTCTTC. Encoded protein: CAIIGTGNEQFF.

The chain recombines TRBV6-5 with TRBJ2-3; D may be TRBD2 (6 bases). The CDR3 loop spans 16 amino acids. V lost 2 bases and J 4 bases, leaving 16 bases between the germline ends. Germline V CDR1 and CDR2: MNHEY, SVGAGI. CDR3 in DNA: TGTGCCAGCAGTTACGCCTCACTAGCTTCCCCAGATACGCAGTATTTT. Translating gives CASSYASLASPDTQYF.

This clone was detected only once. The chain carries TRBV10-3 and TRBJ2-7, with TRBD2 matching over 11 bases. Germline CDR1 and CDR2: ENHRY and SYGVKD. V trimming: 5 bases; J trimming: 6 bases; junction bases outside the gene matches: 6. The CDR3 covers 14 residues. As DNA, the CDR3 is TGTGCCATCAGTCCTCTAGCGGGAGGAGGCGAGCAGTACTTC. Translating gives CAISPLAGGGEQYF.

With respect to this clone: Other DNA sequences in this specimen translate into the identical CDR3. This chain connects TRBV9 to TRBJ2-1; no clear D. From germline, CDR1 is SGDLS and CDR2 YYNGEE. The CDR3 contains 13 residues. V lost 4 bases to trimming and J lost 4 bases, with 9 bases between them. The CDR3 DNA follows: TGTGCCAGCAGCACCGGGTCTTACAATGAGCAGTTCTTC. This encodes CASSTGSYNEQFF.

The chain uses TRBV28 and TRBJ2-7, with 9 bases identical to TRBD1. CDR1 is MDHEN, CDR2 SYDVKM, per germline. J was trimmed by 2 bases and V by 1 base; bases with no gene match: 6. The CDR3 covers 16 residues. The CDR3 DNA reads TGTGCCAGCAGTTTATTTGAGGGACAGGGCGCCTACGAGCAGTACTTC. It encodes CASSLFEGQGAYEQYF.

This rearrangement joins TRBV6-1 to TRBJ2-7; 7 bases line up with TRBD1. Germline CDR1 is MNHNS and CDR2 is SASEGT. Unmatched junction bases numbered 2, after V lost 6 bases and J lost 3 bases. The CDR3 spans 12 residues. In nucleotides, the CDR3 is TGTGCCAGCAGGGACAGGAGCTACGAGCAGTACTTC. Protein sequence: CASRDRSYEQYF.

This clone was seen a few times. This chain links TRBV7-9 with TRBJ1-6, with D uncertain. V lost 5 bases to trimming and J lost 8 bases, with 7 bases between them. CDR1 and CDR2 (germline): SEHNR, FQNEAQ (reference sequence). The CDR3 covers 12 residues. CDR3 DNA: TGTGCCAGCAGCGCCGGAGATTCACCCCTCCACTTT. Amino acids: CASSAGDSPLHF.

This clone was picked up one time. The chain couples TRBV5-6 to TRBJ2-5; 8 bases match TRBD2. The J call may be mistaken, given a closer DNA end match to TRBJ2-7. This CDR3 contains 14 residues. The germline V gene has CDR1 SGHDT and CDR2 YYEEEE. The CDR3 nucleotides read TGTGCCAGCAGCCCGGGACTAGTGTTGTACGAGCAGTACTTC. Protein: CASSPGLVLYEQYF.

The J gene is TRBJ2-7, the V gene TRBV9; D is perhaps TRBD1 (6 bases). V lost 0 bases and J lost 2, with 9 bases in between. CDR1 is SGDLS and CDR2 is YYNGEE in the germline V gene. The CDR3 has 14 amino acids. The CDR3 here is CASSVGQVPYEQYF. CDR3 sequence (DNA): TGTGCCAGCAGCGTAGGACAGGTCCCCTACGAGCAGTACTTC.

Comments on this clone: Other DNA sequences in the same sample also yield this CDR3. V and J are TRBV6-6 and TRBJ2-7; no reliable D call. Deletions cut 2 bases from V and 0 bases from J, with 5 bases between. CDR1 is MNHNY, CDR2 SVGAGI, per germline (reference sequence). This CDR3 is built from 13 residues. In DNA, the CDR3 is TGTGCCAGCAGTTACGCGAGCTCCTACGAGCAGTACTTC. The encoded protein is CASSYASSYEQYF.

The rearrangement joins TRBV6-1 to TRBJ2-7, with 8 positions matching TRBD1. Germline V gene sequence: CDR1 MNHNS, CDR2 SASEGT. The V segment lost 3 bases and the J segment 0 bases; nucleotides outside the gene matches: 7. The CDR3 is made up of 16 amino acids. The chain's CDR3 is CASSEPLTGGSYEQYF. The DNA of the CDR3 is TGTGCCAGCAGTGAGCCTCTTACAGGGGGCTCCTACGAGCAGTACTTC.

V gene TRBV2 combines with J gene TRBJ2-1, with D perhaps TRBD2 (6 bases). Trimming removed 6 bases from V and 8 bases from J, with 17 bases in between. Germline V gene sequence: CDR1 SNHLY, CDR2 FYNNEI. The CDR3 is 14 amino acids. As DNA, the CDR3 is TGTGCCAGCAGGGCGGGACCCCCAGAGGATGAGCAGTTCTTC. This gives the protein CASRAGPPEDEQFF.

CDR3 sequence: CASSQLGSGSADTQYF. The CDR3 DNA reads as TGTGCCAGCAGTCAATTAGGAAGCGGGAGCGCAGATACGCAGTATTTT. This chain joins TRBV9 and TRBJ2-3, with 8 bases matching TRBD2. The CDR3 length is 16 residues. Germline V gene sequence: CDR1 SGDLS, CDR2 YYNGEE. With V trimmed by 5 bases and J by 4 bases, 12 bases remained unmatched.

The gene calls are TRBV6-6 and TRBJ2-5; a weak D match, TRBD2 (6 bases). The CDR3 contains 14 residues. Germline V gene lookup returns CDR1 MNHNY and CDR2 SVGAGI (reference sequence). Deletions cut 1 base from V and 3 bases from J, with 9 bases between. CDR3 DNA sequence: TGTGCCAGCAGTTACTGGAGGGGCGAAGAGACCCAGTACTTC. Residues: CASSYWRGEETQYF.

This clone was detected only once. The chain is built from TRBV9 and TRBJ2-3; perhaps TRBD2 as D (6 bases). The germline V gene has CDR1 SGDLS and CDR2 YYNGEE. The CDR3 consists of 16 residues. Trimming stripped 4 bases from V and 4 bases from J, with 19 bases between. Here the CDR3 reads CASSPLGNGGADTQYF. The CDR3, as DNA: TGTGCCAGCAGCCCGCTTGGTAACGGGGGAGCAGATACGCAGTATTTT.